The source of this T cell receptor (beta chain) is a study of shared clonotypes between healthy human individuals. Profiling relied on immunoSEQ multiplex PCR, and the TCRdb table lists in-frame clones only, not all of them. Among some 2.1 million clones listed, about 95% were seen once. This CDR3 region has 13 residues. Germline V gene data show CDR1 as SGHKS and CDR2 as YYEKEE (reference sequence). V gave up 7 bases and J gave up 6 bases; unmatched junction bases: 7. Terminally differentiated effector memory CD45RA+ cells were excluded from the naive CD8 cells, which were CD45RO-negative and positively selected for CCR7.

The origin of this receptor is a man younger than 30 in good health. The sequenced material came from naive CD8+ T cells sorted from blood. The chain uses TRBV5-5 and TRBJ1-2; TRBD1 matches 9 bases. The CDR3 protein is CASDTGGANGYTF. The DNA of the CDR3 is TGTGCCAGCGACACAGGGGGCGCGAATGGCTACACCTTC.